The rows below give T cell receptor beta chains drawn from one sample of a study of blood T cell repertoires in COVID-19. The method was immunoSEQ multiplex PCR; TCRdb's version includes in-frame clones alone and lacks a portion of them. This table holds fewer than 200,000 clones, more than 75% found once. Sequenced input: peripheral blood. The receptor set was obtained from a man between 18 and 29 years old with COVID-19, enrolled during active disease. Both conserved end residues are part of each CDR3. The order of the fields is J gene, D gene, clone size, V gene, CDR3 protein, CDR3 DNA. D genes are given only for firm matches. The size of a clone is reported for some rows only, either as once, few or many, or as a class for expanded clones.

J: TRBJ2-5
D: -
size: -
V: TRBV14
CDR3: CASSTGRETQYF
DNA: TGTGCCAGCAGCACAGGGCGAGAGACCCAGTACTTC

J: TRBJ1-2
D: -
size: -
V: TRBV28
CDR3: CASRDSAVNYGYTF
DNA: TGTGCCAGCCGCGACTCGGCGGTTAACTATGGCTACACCTTC

J: TRBJ2-7
D: -
size: -
V: TRBV5-1
CDR3: CASSSGVNEQYF
DNA: TGCGCCAGCAGCTCGGGAGTCAACGAGCAGTACTTC

J: TRBJ1-1
D: -
size: -
V: TRBV21-1
CDR3: CASSKGDRGGTEAFF
DNA: TGTGCCAGCAGCAAAGGGGACAGGGGTGGGACTGAAGCTTTCTTT

J: TRBJ1-1
D: TRBD1
size: few
V: TRBV5-6
CDR3: CASSLLGRGLDEAFF
DNA: TGTGCCAGCAGCTTGTTAGGAAGGGGGCTGGATGAAGCTTTCTTT

J: TRBJ2-2
D: TRBD2
size: -
V: TRBV7-6
CDR3: CASSLVGWREGLTGELFF
DNA: TGTGCCAGCAGCTTAGTAGGTTGGCGGGAGGGCCTGACCGGGGAGCTGTTTTTT

J: TRBJ2-2
D: TRBD2
size: -
V: TRBV10-3
CDR3: CASGGSGSGPNTGELFF
DNA: TGTGCCTCCGGAGGTAGCGGGAGTGGTCCGAACACCGGGGAGCTGTTTTTT

J: TRBJ2-1
D: -
size: once
V: TRBV6-5
CDR3: CASAGDYNEQFF
DNA: TGTGCCAGCGCAGGCGACTACAATGAGCAGTTCTTC

J: TRBJ2-3
D: -
size: -
V: TRBV28
CDR3: CASSRGIEPTDTQYF
DNA: TGTGCCAGCAGCCGCGGGATTGAACCCACAGATACGCAGTATTTT

J: TRBJ2-2
D: TRBD2
size: -
V: TRBV6-5
CDR3: CASRTSGTGELFF
DNA: TGTGCCAGCAGGACTAGCGGGACCGGGGAGCTGTTTTTT

J: TRBJ1-3
D: -
size: -
V: TRBV5-1
CDR3: CASSPQTGSGNTIYF
DNA: TGCGCCAGCAGCCCCCAGACGGGCTCTGGAAACACCATATATTTT

J: TRBJ2-1
D: TRBD1
size: -
V: TRBV18
CDR3: CASSPGRQGYNEQFF
DNA: TGTGCCAGCTCACCAGGGAGACAGGGTTACAATGAGCAGTTCTTC

J: TRBJ2-7
D: TRBD1
size: -
V: TRBV28
CDR3: CASRGTGSDEQYF
DNA: TGTGCCAGCAGGGGGACAGGGAGCGACGAGCAGTACTTC

J: TRBJ1-1
D: -
size: -
V: TRBV11-2
CDR3: CASSLTRVGAFF
DNA: TGTGCCAGCAGCTTGACCAGGGTTGGTGCTTTCTTT

J: TRBJ2-7
D: -
size: -
V: TRBV10-1
CDR3: CASSRDSHPYEQYF
DNA: TGCGCCAGCAGCCGAGACAGTCACCCCTACGAGCAGTACTTC

J: TRBJ2-1
D: TRBD1
size: -
V: TRBV19
CDR3: CASSFTTGGNEQFF
DNA: TGTGCCAGTAGTTTCACAACAGGGGGCAATGAGCAGTTCTTC

J: TRBJ1-2
D: TRBD1
size: -
V: TRBV11-2
CDR3: CASSRDRANYGYTF
DNA: TGTGCCAGCAGCCGAGACAGGGCTAACTATGGCTACACCTTC

J: TRBJ1-2
D: TRBD1
size: -
V: TRBV28
CDR3: CASTTPARGNYGYTF
DNA: TGTGCCAGCACCACCCCCGCCAGGGGGAACTATGGCTACACCTTC

J: TRBJ1-2
D: -
size: -
V: TRBV5-1
CDR3: CASRMDSSYGYTF
DNA: TGCGCCAGCAGAATGGACAGCTCTTATGGCTACACCTTC

J: TRBJ1-3
D: -
size: -
V: TRBV6-1
CDR3: CASSEAGHGGNTIYF
DNA: TGTGCCAGCAGTGAAGCGGGACATGGAGGAAACACCATATATTTT

J: TRBJ2-7
D: -
size: once
V: TRBV4-3
CDR3: CASSQDERVEQYF
DNA: TGCGCCAGCAGCCAAGATGAACGCGTAGAGCAGTACTTC

J: TRBJ2-7
D: -
size: -
V: TRBV4-3
CDR3: CASSQDLRRPPYF
DNA: TGCGCCAGCAGCCAAGATCTAAGGAGACCACCGTACTTC

J: TRBJ2-1
D: TRBD1
size: -
V: TRBV7-9
CDR3: CASSLQQGAFYNEQFF
DNA: TGTGCCAGCAGCTTACAACAGGGGGCGTTCTACAATGAGCAGTTCTTC

J: TRBJ2-3
D: -
size: -
V: TRBV12-3/TRBV12-4
CDR3: CASSRDTDTQYF
DNA: TGTGCCAGCAGTCGCGACACAGATACGCAGTATTTT

J: TRBJ2-1
D: TRBD2
size: -
V: TRBV4-1
CDR3: CASSQPTSGRGRDEQFF
DNA: TGCGCCAGCAGCCAACCAACTAGCGGCCGGGGGAGAGATGAGCAGTTCTTC

J: TRBJ1-1
D: TRBD1
size: -
V: TRBV9
CDR3: CASSSRDSNTEAFF
DNA: TGTGCCAGCAGCTCCCGGGACAGCAACACTGAAGCTTTCTTT

J: TRBJ1-3
D: TRBD1
size: -
V: TRBV5-1
CDR3: CASSLATGGWNTIYF
DNA: TGCGCCAGCAGCTTGGCAACAGGGGGCTGGAACACCATATATTTT

J: TRBJ2-7
D: -
size: -
V: TRBV2
CDR3: CASRGSHYEQYF
DNA: TGTGCCAGCAGGGGCAGTCACTACGAGCAGTACTTC

J: TRBJ2-7
D: -
size: -
V: TRBV27
CDR3: CASSTYRSSYEQYF
DNA: TGTGCCAGCAGTACTTACAGGAGCTCCTACGAGCAGTACTTC

J: TRBJ2-1
D: TRBD1
size: -
V: TRBV3-1/TRBV3-2
CDR3: CASSIRPTGDEQFF
DNA: TGTGCCAGCAGCATACGCCCCACAGGGGATGAGCAGTTCTTC

J: TRBJ2-7
D: -
size: -
V: TRBV6-1
CDR3: CASSERGPTGTYEQYF
DNA: TGTGCCAGCAGTGAACGGGGCCCAACAGGGACCTACGAGCAGTACTTC

J: TRBJ1-1
D: -
size: -
V: TRBV7-2
CDR3: CASSLGGDRYFF
DNA: TGTGCCAGCAGCTTAGGAGGAGACAGATATTTCTTT

J: TRBJ2-7
D: TRBD1
size: -
V: TRBV5-5
CDR3: CASSQDRVTYEQYF
DNA: TGTGCCAGCAGCCAGGACAGGGTTACCTACGAGCAGTACTTC

J: TRBJ1-4
D: TRBD1
size: -
V: TRBV4-3
CDR3: CASSQDRGGDHEKLLF
DNA: TGCGCCAGCAGCCAAGATCGAGGGGGCGATCATGAAAAACTGCTTTTT

J: TRBJ2-7
D: TRBD2
size: -
V: TRBV20-1
CDR3: CSASNGSSGRRTKQYF
DNA: TGCAGTGCTAGTAACGGGTCTAGCGGGAGAAGGACCAAGCAGTACTTC

J: TRBJ1-4
D: -
size: -
V: TRBV15
CDR3: CATSRLTGEKLFF
DNA: TGTGCCACCAGCAGATTAACAGGGGAAAAACTGTTTTTT